The 18 T cell receptor beta chains presented below share a single source sample, sequenced in a study of T cells in tuberculosis. Sample time point: new active TB diagnosis, blood taken before or within 7 days of starting treatment. Assay: immunoSEQ multiplex PCR; the TCRdb copy retains only in-frame clones and omits some. Among tens of thousands of clones, roughly nine tenths were seen once, and the ten largest hold about 7.7%. The input for sequencing was PBMCs, taken at tuberculosis diagnosis. Source of these receptors: an adult with tuberculosis. Some clones in this sample may be carry-over from other donors' samples.

This rearrangement joins TRBV7-9 to TRBJ2-7; D perhaps matches TRBD1 (6 bases). Germline CDR1 and CDR2: SEHNR and FQNEAQ (reference sequence). CDR3 length: 16 amino acids. Trimming removed 6 bases from V and 2 bases from J, with 20 bases in between. The CDR3 DNA reads TGTGCCAGCAGTCACACTCGACAGGTATCAGCCTACGAGCAGTACTTC. Translating gives CASSHTRQVSAYEQYF.

The chain uses TRBV9 and TRBJ2-6; D call uncertain. Trimming pared 0 bases from V and 0 bases from J, leaving 4 bases between. In germline, CDR1 is SGDLS, CDR2 YYNGEE. The CDR3 has 15 amino acids. In DNA form, the CDR3 reads TGTGCCAGCAGCGTAGTGGCCTCTGGGGCCAACGTCCTGACTTTC. Amino acids: CASSVVASGANVLTF. The variable domain in full, completed from reference TRBV9 and TRBJ2-6, reads DSGVTQTPKHLITATGQRVTLRCSPRSGDLSVYWYQQSLDQGLQFLIQYYNGEERAKGNILERFSAQQFPDLHSELNLSSLELGDSALYFCASSVVASGANVLTFGAGSRLTVL.

The chain couples TRBV10-3 to TRBJ2-3; 10 positions match TRBD2. The J segment lost 6 bases and the V segment lost 0 bases, leaving 9 bases of the junction unmatched. From germline, CDR1 is ENHRY and CDR2 SYGVKD. This CDR3 comprises 17 residues. The CDR3 is CAISESMLAGGLDTQYF. The CDR3 DNA sequence: TGTGCCATCAGTGAGTCGATGTTAGCGGGGGGCCTGGATACGCAGTATTTT.

The rearrangement uses TRBV29-1 and TRBJ2-1, with 8 bases identical to TRBD1. The CDR3 covers 13 residues. CDR1 SQVTM and CDR2 ANQGSEA come from the germline V gene. V dropped 6 bases and J dropped 5; count of bases not matched to a gene: 6. CDR3 sequence reads: CSVAKTGDNEQFF. DNA of the CDR3: TGCAGCGTCGCCAAGACAGGGGACAATGAGCAGTTCTTC.

The chain has TRBV19 and TRBJ2-7, with D maybe TRBD2 (6 bases). CDR1 is LNHDA, CDR2 SQIVND, per germline (reference sequence). The CDR3 sequence is 17 residues long. V lost 7 bases and J lost 2, with 24 bases in between. The CDR3 is CASTPRWGVGPPYEQYF. The CDR3 coding sequence is TGTGCCAGTACCCCCCGATGGGGGGTGGGCCCCCCCTACGAGCAGTACTTC.

The chain is built from TRBV9 and TRBJ2-2, with 11 bases matching TRBD2. Germline loops: CDR1 SGDLS, CDR2 YYNGEE. This CDR3 has 15 amino acids. V trimming: 3 bases; J trimming: 6 bases; junction bases outside the gene matches: 4. The CDR3 reads CASSGSGGAPGELFF. The CDR3 region has the DNA TGTGCCAGCAGCGGTAGCGGGGGGGCTCCCGGGGAGCTGTTTTTT. Looking up the rest from reference TRBV9 and TRBJ2-2 gives the full variable domain: DSGVTQTPKHLITATGQRVTLRCSPRSGDLSVYWYQQSLDQGLQFLIQYYNGEERAKGNILERFSAQQFPDLHSELNLSSLELGDSALYFCASSGSGGAPGELFFGEGSRLTVL.

This chain connects TRBV7-3 to TRBJ2-1; D is possibly TRBD2 (6 bases). CDR1 is SGHTA, CDR2 FQGTGA, per germline. This CDR3 contains 16 residues. Trimming removed 1 base at V and 3 bases at J, with 13 bases between. CDR3 in amino acids: CASSLRGGAGYNEQFF. For the CDR3, the DNA is TGTGCCAGCAGCTTAAGAGGAGGGGCGGGCTACAATGAGCAGTTCTTC.

The J gene is TRBJ2-1, the V gene TRBV2, with TRBD1 as a possible D gene (5 bases). Germline assignment: CDR1 SNHLY and CDR2 FYNNEI. The CDR3 has 13 residues. The ends were cut back, 6 bases at V and 4 bases at J, with 10 bases in the middle. CDR3 bases: TGTGCCAGCAGGTCGGCAGGGTACAATGAGCAGTTCTTC. Protein sequence: CASRSAGYNEQFF. Together with reference TRBV2 and TRBJ2-1, the CDR3 gives the full variable domain: EPEVTQTPSHQVTQMGQEVILRCVPISNHLYFYWYRQILGQKVEFLVSFYNNEISEKSEIFDDQFSVERPDGSNFTLKIRSTKLEDSAMYFCASRSAGYNEQFFGPGTRLTVL.

The CDR3 DNA reads as TGTGCCAGCTCACCAGACATCCAAGAGACCCAGTACTTC. Protein: CASSPDIQETQYF. The genes are TRBV18 and TRBJ2-5, with unresolved D. The length of the CDR3 is 13 residues. Per germline, CDR1 KGHSH and CDR2 LQKENI. Between the trimmed V and J ends, which lost 2 bases and 1 base, there was a span of 5 bases.

The chain uses TRBV2 and TRBJ1-4; 7 bases agree with TRBD1. This CDR3 is built from 14 residues. CDR1 and CDR2 from the germline V gene are SNHLY and FYNNEI. V shed 4 bases and J 8 bases; nucleotides not matched to a gene: 7. CDR3 DNA sequence: TGTGCCAGCAGTGCGGACAGGTCTCGCGAAAAACTGTTTTTT. Translated, it gives CASSADRSREKLFF.

The chain carries TRBV19 and TRBJ1-5, with D possibly TRBD1 on 6 matching bases. Germline V gene sequence: CDR1 LNHDA, CDR2 SQIVND (reference sequence). CDR3 length: 13 residues. Trimming took off 6 bases at V and 7 bases at J, with 13 bases between the two ends. The CDR3 DNA sequence: TGTGCCAGTAGCGTGAGCCAGGGGCAGCCCCAGCATTTT. Translated: CASSVSQGQPQHF. Full variable domain (remainder filled in from reference TRBV19 and TRBJ1-5): DGGITQSPKYLFRKEGQNVTLSCEQNLNHDAMYWYRQDPGQGLRLIYYSQIVNDFQKGDIAEGYSVSREKKESFPLTVTSAQKNPTAFYLCASSVSQGQPQHFGDGTRLSIL.

This sequence joins TRBV19 and TRBJ1-2; 7 nucleotides align to TRBD1. The length of the CDR3 is 17 residues. V trimming: 7 bases; J trimming: 0 bases; junction bases outside the gene matches: 14. Germline values: CDR1 LNHDA, CDR2 SQIVND (reference sequence). The CDR3 is CASTPDGRGAANYGYTF. CDR3 DNA sequence: TGTGCCAGTACCCCCGATGGCAGGGGGGCAGCTAACTATGGCTACACCTTC.

This rearrangement joins TRBV18 to TRBJ2-7; 8 bases map to TRBD2. Germline-derived CDR1 and CDR2 are KGHSH and LQKENI. The CDR3 totals 15 residues. The junction had 6 bases not matched to a gene; V was cut back by 0 bases and J by 5 bases. CDR3 in DNA: TGTGCCAGCTCACCACCGGGACTAGGGCTCCACGAGCAGTACTTC. Translated, it gives CASSPPGLGLHEQYF.

This clone was seen a single time. The V gene is TRBV28, the J gene TRBJ1-5; TRBD1 might be the D (5 bases). The CDR3 has 13 amino acids. Germline V gene data show CDR1 as MDHEN and CDR2 as SYDVKM. Trimming shortened V by 10 bases and J by 4 bases, and 14 bases separated the two germline ends. The CDR3 sequence is CAIEGRGNQPQHF. CDR3 sequence (DNA): TGTGCCATCGAGGGGAGGGGAAATCAGCCCCAGCATTTT.

This chain connects TRBV15 to TRBJ2-7, with D perhaps matching TRBD1 (6 bases). V was trimmed by 0 bases and J by 2 bases, leaving 11 bases between them. Germline CDR1 and CDR2: LNHNV and YYDKDF (reference sequence). This CDR3 has 15 amino acids. This CDR3 is CATSRDMTGTYEQYF. The DNA of the CDR3 is TGTGCCACCAGCAGAGATATGACAGGAACCTACGAGCAGTACTTC.

The rearrangement joins TRBV6-5 to TRBJ2-3; 8 nucleotides match TRBD1. This CDR3 has 15 amino acids. Germline CDR1 and CDR2: MNHEY and SVGAGI. V lost 6 bases to trimming and J lost 0 bases; unmatched junction nucleotides: 5. The DNA for the CDR3 is TGTGCCAGCAGAAGAACAGGGGGAAGCACAGATACGCAGTATTTT. This sequence encodes CASRRTGGSTDTQYF.

The chain joins TRBV5-1 to TRBJ2-7; a weak D match, TRBD2 (6 bases). The CDR3 totals 16 residues. V dropped 0 bases and J dropped 0 bases, with 13 bases sitting between them. The germline CDR1 and CDR2 sequences are SGHRS and YFSETQ. The CDR3 region is CASSLAGGVNSYEQYF. The CDR3 nucleotides read TGCGCCAGCAGCTTGGCGGGCGGGGTGAACTCCTACGAGCAGTACTTC.

J is TRBJ2-1 and V is TRBV7-8; the match to TRBD1 covers 7 bases. The germline CDR1 and CDR2 sequences are SGHVS and FQNEAQ. The V and J ends lost 3 bases and 4 bases, in that order; junction bases with no gene match: 3. The CDR3 has 14 residues. This CDR3 reads CASSLTGIYNEQFF. CDR3 in DNA: TGTGCCAGCAGCTTGACAGGGATTTACAATGAGCAGTTCTTC.